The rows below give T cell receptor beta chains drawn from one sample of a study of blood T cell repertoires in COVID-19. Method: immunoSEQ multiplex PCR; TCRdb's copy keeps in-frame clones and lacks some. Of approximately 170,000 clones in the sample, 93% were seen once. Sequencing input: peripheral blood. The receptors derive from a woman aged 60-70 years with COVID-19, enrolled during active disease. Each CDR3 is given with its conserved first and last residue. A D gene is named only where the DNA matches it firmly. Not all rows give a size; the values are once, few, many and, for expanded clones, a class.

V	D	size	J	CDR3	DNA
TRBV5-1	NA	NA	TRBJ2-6	CASSEVSGANVLTF	TGCGCCAGCTCCGAGGTCTCTGGGGCCAACGTCCTGACTTTC
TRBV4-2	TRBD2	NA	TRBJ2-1	CASSQVGSGGYNEQFF	TGTGCCAGCAGCCAAGTCGGATCGGGGGGTTACAATGAGCAGTTCTTC
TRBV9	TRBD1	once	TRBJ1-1	CASSDQGQGLTEAFF	TGTGCCAGCAGCGATCAGGGACAGGGCCTCACTGAAGCTTTCTTT
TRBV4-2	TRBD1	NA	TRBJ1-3	CASSQEGGYGQATGNTIYF	TGTGCCAGCAGCCAAGAGGGGGGCTACGGACAGGCAACTGGAAACACCATATATTTT
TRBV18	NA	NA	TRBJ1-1	CASSQTGQTNTEAFF	TGTGCCAGCTCACAAACTGGACAAACGAACACTGAAGCTTTCTTT
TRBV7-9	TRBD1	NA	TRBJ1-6	CASNPGQGYNSPLHF	TGTGCCAGCAACCCCGGACAGGGGTATAATTCACCCCTCCACTTT
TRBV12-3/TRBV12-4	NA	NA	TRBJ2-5	CASSRQVQETQYF	TGTGCCAGCAGTAGACAGGTCCAAGAGACCCAGTACTTC
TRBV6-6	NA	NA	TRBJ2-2	CASHVGLGGELFF	TGTGCCAGCCATGTAGGACTCGGCGGGGAGCTGTTTTTT
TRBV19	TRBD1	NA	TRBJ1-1	CASIGTGITEAFF	TGTGCCAGTATTGGGACAGGGATTACTGAAGCTTTCTTT
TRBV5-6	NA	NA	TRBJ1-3	CASTLRGRNTIYF	TGTGCCAGCACCCTCAGGGGAAGAAACACCATATATTTT
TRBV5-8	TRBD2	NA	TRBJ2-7	CASRGLAGGPVLREQYF	TGTGCCAGCAGGGGCCTAGCGGGGGGTCCTGTCCTTCGCGAGCAGTACTTC
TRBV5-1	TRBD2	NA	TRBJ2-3	CASKDVAGATNPRTDTQYF	TGCGCCAGCAAGGACGTAGCGGGGGCTACAAACCCTCGCACAGATACGCAGTATTTT
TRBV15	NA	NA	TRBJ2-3	CATSREESTDTQYF	TGTGCCACCAGCAGAGAAGAGAGCACAGATACGCAGTATTTT
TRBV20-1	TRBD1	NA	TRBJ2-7	CSASYGGTGFGHGQYF	TGCAGTGCCAGTTACGGCGGGACAGGGTTTGGGCATGGGCAGTACTTC
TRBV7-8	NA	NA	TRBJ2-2	CASSTSTGLGNTGELFF	TGTGCCAGCAGCACGAGTACGGGGTTGGGAAACACCGGGGAGCTGTTTTTT
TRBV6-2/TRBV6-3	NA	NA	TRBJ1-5	CASSLQGYQPQHF	TGTGCCAGCAGTTTACAGGGTTATCAGCCCCAGCATTTT
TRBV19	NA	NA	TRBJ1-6	CASSISVTQGNSPLHF	TGTGCCAGTAGTATTTCAGTGACGCAGGGTAATTCACCCCTCCACTTT
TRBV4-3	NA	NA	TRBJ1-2	CASSQVRRNGYTF	TGCGCCAGCAGCCAGGTGCGGCGGAATGGCTACACCTTC
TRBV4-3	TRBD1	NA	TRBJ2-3	CASSQATGEGDTDTQYF	TGCGCCAGCAGCCAAGCCACAGGGGAAGGGGACACAGATACGCAGTATTTT
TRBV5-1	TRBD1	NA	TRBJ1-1	CASREQGAGTEAFF	TGCGCCAGCAGAGAACAGGGGGCCGGAACTGAAGCTTTCTTT
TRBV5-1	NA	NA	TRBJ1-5	CASSLSGYSNQPQHF	TGCGCCAGCAGCTTATCAGGGTATAGCAATCAGCCCCAGCATTTT
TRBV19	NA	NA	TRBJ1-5	CASSWANQPQHF	TGTGCCAGTAGTTGGGCTAATCAGCCCCAGCATTTT
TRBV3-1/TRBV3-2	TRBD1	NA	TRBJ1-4	CASSPQGGGEKLFF	TGTGCCAGCAGTCCACAGGGGGGGGGTGAAAAACTGTTTTTT
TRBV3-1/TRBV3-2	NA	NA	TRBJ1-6	CASSQALSGGSPLHF	TGTGCCAGCAGCCAAGCCCTTTCCGGGGGTTCACCCCTCCACTTT
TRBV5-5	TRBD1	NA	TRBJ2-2	CASSPGQWDTGELFF	TGTGCCAGCAGCCCGGGACAGTGGGACACCGGGGAGCTGTTTTTT
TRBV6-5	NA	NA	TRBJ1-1	CARPSLLLEDTEAFF	TGTGCCAGGCCGTCCCTTCTTTTGGAGGACACTGAAGCTTTCTTT
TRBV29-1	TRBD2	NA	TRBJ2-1	CSARTSGNNEQFF	TGCAGCGCCCGGACTAGCGGAAACAATGAGCAGTTCTTC
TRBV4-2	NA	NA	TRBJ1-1	CASSQESLNGSTEAFF	TGTGCCAGCAGCCAAGAGTCTTTAAACGGGAGCACTGAAGCTTTCTTT
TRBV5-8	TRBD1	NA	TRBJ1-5	CASSLVMGTVYSNQPQHF	TGTGCCAGCAGCTTGGTTATGGGGACAGTTTATAGCAATCAGCCCCAGCATTTT
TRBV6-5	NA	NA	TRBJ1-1	CASSSRRQANTEAFF	TGTGCCAGCAGTTCCCGGCGACAGGCGAACACTGAAGCTTTCTTT
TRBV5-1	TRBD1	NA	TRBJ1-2	CASSLATGGATNYGYTF	TGCGCCAGCAGCTTGGCAACAGGGGGCGCGACTAACTATGGCTACACCTTC
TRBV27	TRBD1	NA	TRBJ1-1	CASSARTGNGRTTEAFF	TGTGCCAGCAGTGCCCGGACAGGGAATGGGAGGACCACTGAAGCTTTCTTT
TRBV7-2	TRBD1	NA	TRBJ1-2	CASSFGQGGPYGYTF	TGTGCCAGCAGCTTTGGACAGGGGGGCCCCTATGGCTACACCTTC
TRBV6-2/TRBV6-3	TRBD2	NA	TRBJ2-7	CASSYSALAGEGEQYF	TGTGCCAGCAGTTACTCGGCCCTAGCGGGAGAAGGGGAGCAGTACTTC
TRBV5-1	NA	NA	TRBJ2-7	CASSPRGGLSYEQYF	TGCGCCAGCAGCCCGAGGGGGGGACTCTCCTACGAGCAGTACTTC
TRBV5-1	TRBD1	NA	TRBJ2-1	CASSLRQGAYNEQFF	TGCGCCAGCAGCTTGAGGCAGGGGGCCTACAATGAGCAGTTCTTC
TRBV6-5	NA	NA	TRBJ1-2	CASSPPGGYGYTF	TGTGCCAGCAGTCCCCCCGGGGGATATGGCTACACCTTC
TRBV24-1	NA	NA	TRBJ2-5	CATSDSEETQYF	TGTGCCACCAGTGATTCGGAAGAGACCCAGTACTTC
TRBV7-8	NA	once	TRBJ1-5	CASRPTENSNQPQHF	TGTGCCAGCAGACCGACAGAAAATAGCAATCAGCCCCAGCATTTT
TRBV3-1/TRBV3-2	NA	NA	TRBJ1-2	CASSPGDGYTF	TGTGCCAGCAGCCCCGGAGATGGCTACACCTTC